Shown below are 11 T cell receptor beta chains from a single sample sequenced in a study of control samples from healthy donors and cancer patients. Assay: immunoSEQ multiplex PCR; the TCRdb copy retains only in-frame clones and omits some. The data hold roughly 95,000 clones, with roughly 92% observed a single time. Sequencing input: blood. The receptors originated from a human donor in good health. The donor label of this sample is uncertain.

The gene calls are TRBV27 and TRBJ2-2; D not resolved. The CDR3 sequence is 14 residues long. The germline CDR1 and CDR2 sequences are MNHEY and SMNVEV (reference sequence). V was pared by 7 bases and J by 4 bases, with 13 bases between. Here the CDR3 DNA reads TGTGCCAGCACCGATCGACCCCTCACCGGGGAGCTGTTTTTT. It is translated as CASTDRPLTGELFF.

The chain employs TRBV6-5 and TRBJ1-1; 8 bases are shared with TRBD1. The CDR3 covers 14 residues. The V gene's germline CDR1 is MNHEY and CDR2 SVGAGI. The V segment lost 8 bases and the J segment 5 bases; nucleotides outside the gene matches: 10. The CDR3: CASHTGGLRTEAFF. The CDR3 bases are TGTGCCAGCCATACAGGGGGGTTAAGGACTGAAGCTTTCTTT.

The rearrangement uses TRBV9 and TRBJ2-7; 11 bases align to TRBD2. This CDR3 has 21 residues. The V segment lost 4 bases and the J segment 5 bases; nucleotides outside the gene matches: 26. Germline V gives CDR1 SGDLS, CDR2 YYNGEE. The CDR3 DNA sequence: TGTGCCAGCAGCCCAGAAGTCGGTTTGGCTAGCGGGGGGCAACCGCTCGACGAGCAGTACGTC. It yields the protein CASSPEVGLASGGQPLDEQYV.

The J gene is TRBJ2-7, the V gene TRBV7-3; D is ambiguous. Germline assignment: CDR1 SGHTA and CDR2 FQGTGA. This CDR3 region has 12 residues. V was shortened by 1 base and J by 9 bases, with 10 bases between the two germline ends. CDR3 DNA: TGTGCCAGCAGCTTAAATCAACCCGGGCAGTACGTC. Its protein product is CASSLNQPGQYV.

Written as DNA, the CDR3 is TGTGCCACCAGTGATCCTCTGCAGGCTAATGAAAAACTGTTTTTT. This encodes CATSDPLQANEKLFF. V is TRBV24-1 and J is TRBJ1-4; no reliable D call. The CDR3 is made up of 15 amino acids. With 3 bases removed from V and 3 bases from J, the gap between germline ends came to 10 bases. CDR1 is KGHDR and CDR2 is SFDVKD in the germline V gene.

This chain uses TRBV4-2 with TRBJ2-7, with TRBD2 matching 14 bases. This CDR3 has 18 residues. V shed 0 bases, J shed 1 base, and the junction held 5 bases outside the gene matches. Looked up from germline, CDR1 is LGHNA and CDR2 is YNFKEQ. The CDR3: CASSQDLGLAGGSYEQYF. The CDR3 nucleotides read TGTGCCAGCAGCCAAGATCTCGGACTAGCGGGGGGTTCCTACGAGCAGTACTTC.

For the CDR3, the DNA is TGTGCCAGCAGCAGGTTGGACAGCTCGAACACTGAAGCTTTCTTT. This codes for CASSRLDSSNTEAFF. The chain uses TRBV5-6 and TRBJ1-1, with a possible D match to TRBD1 (6 bases). V was pared by 4 bases and J by 1 base, with 14 bases between. This CDR3 is built from 15 residues. Germline V gene sequence: CDR1 SGHDT, CDR2 YYEEEE.

The rearrangement joins TRBV19 to TRBJ1-6; D unclear. V lost 6 bases to trimming and J lost 4 bases, with 10 bases between them. This CDR3 contains 14 residues. Germline CDR1 and CDR2: LNHDA and SQIVND (reference sequence). The CDR3 loop is CASRRANYNSPLHF. CDR3 coding DNA: TGTGCCAGTAGACGGGCAAATTATAATTCACCCCTCCACTTT.

The chain carries TRBV2 and TRBJ2-3, with 7 bases aligning to TRBD2. CDR1 SNHLY and CDR2 FYNNEI come from the germline V gene. The CDR3 is 16 amino acids. The trim removed 8 bases at V and 0 bases at J, leaving 11 bases unmatched. The CDR3 here is CASPVGGVPSTDTQYF. CDR3 nucleotide sequence: TGTGCCAGCCCCGTTGGGGGGGTTCCTAGCACAGATACGCAGTATTTT. The entire variable domain, with the rest obtained from reference TRBV2 and TRBJ2-3, is as follows: EPEVTQTPSHQVTQMGQEVILRCVPISNHLYFYWYRQILGQKVEFLVSFYNNEISEKSEIFDDQFSVERPDGSNFTLKIRSTKLEDSAMYFCASPVGGVPSTDTQYFGPGTRLTVL.

This sequence joins TRBV6-1 and TRBJ1-2; the D is unclear. The germline CDR1 and CDR2 sequences are MNHNS and SASEGT. Trimming stripped 1 base from V and 3 bases from J, with 6 bases between. CDR3 length equals 13 residues. In DNA, the CDR3 is TGTGCCAGCAGTGAAGGACGGGACTATGGCTACACCTTC. This gives the protein CASSEGRDYGYTF.

The J gene is TRBJ2-7, the V gene TRBV10-1, with 8 positions matching TRBD2. The CDR3 consists of 13 residues. V lost 4 bases to trimming and J lost 6 bases; unmatched junction nucleotides: 5. Germline CDR1 and CDR2: WNHNN and SYGVQD (reference sequence). CDR3 bases: TGCGCCAGCAGTGTTCTAGCGGGCGGCGAGCAGTACTTC. Residues: CASSVLAGGEQYF.